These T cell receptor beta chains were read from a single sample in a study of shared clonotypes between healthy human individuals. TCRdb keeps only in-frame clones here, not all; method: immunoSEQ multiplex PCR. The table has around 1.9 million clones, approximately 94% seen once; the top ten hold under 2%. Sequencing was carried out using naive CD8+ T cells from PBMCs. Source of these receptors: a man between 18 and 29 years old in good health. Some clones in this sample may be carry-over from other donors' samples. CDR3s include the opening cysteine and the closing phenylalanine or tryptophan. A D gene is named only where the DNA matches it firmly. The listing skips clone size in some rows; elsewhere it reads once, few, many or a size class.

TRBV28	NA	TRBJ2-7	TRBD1	TGTGCCAGCAGTCATTCGACAGGGATCGGAACCTACGAGCAGTACTTC	CASSHSTGIGTYEQYF
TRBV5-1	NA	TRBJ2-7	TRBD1	TGCGCCAGCAGCTTGGACAGGGGGCTTGGAGAGCAGTACTTC	CASSLDRGLGEQYF
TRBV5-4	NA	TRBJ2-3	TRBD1	TGTGCCAGCAGCTCCGGGACAGGGTTAGAGGGAGATACGCAGTATTTT	CASSSGTGLEGDTQYF
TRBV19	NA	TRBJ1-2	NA	TGTGCCAGTAGTCACCGGGTCCGCTATGGCTACACCTTC	CASSHRVRYGYTF
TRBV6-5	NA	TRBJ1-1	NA	TGTGCCAGCAGTTACTCGAGGTCCCTTGAAGCTTTCTTT	CASSYSRSLEAFF
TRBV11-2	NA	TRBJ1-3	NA	TGTGCCAGCAGCCCATGGACAGGAAACACCATATATTTT	CASSPWTGNTIYF
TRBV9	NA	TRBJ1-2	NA	TGTGCCAGCAGCGTAGGTTTTTTGGATGGCTACACCTTC	CASSVGFLDGYTF
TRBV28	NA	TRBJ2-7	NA	TGTGCCAGCAGTTCAAACTCGGACAGCCCCTACGAGCAGTACTTC	CASSSNSDSPYEQYF
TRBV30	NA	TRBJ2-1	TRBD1	TGTGCCTGGAGGAGAACAGGGGCATCCTACAATGAGCAGTTCTTC	CAWRRTGASYNEQFF
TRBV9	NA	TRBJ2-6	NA	TGTGCCAGCAGCGGGGGCAGGACGGCCTCTGGGGCCAACGTCCTGACTTTC	CASSGGRTASGANVLTF
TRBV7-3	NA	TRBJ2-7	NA	TGTGCCAGCAGCTCACGAGGGCCAGGTAACGAGCAGTACTTC	CASSSRGPGNEQYF
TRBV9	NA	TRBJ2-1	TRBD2	TGTGCCAGCAGCGTAGGGGGACTAGCGTCGAGCTCCTACAATGAGCAGTTCTTC	CASSVGGLASSSYNEQFF
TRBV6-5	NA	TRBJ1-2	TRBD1	TGTGCCAGCAGTTACTCCGGGACAGGGATCTGGTATGGCTACACCTTC	CASSYSGTGIWYGYTF
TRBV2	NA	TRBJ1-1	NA	TGTGCCAAATCCGGGGCAGACGGCACTGAAGCTTTCTTT	CAKSGADGTEAFF
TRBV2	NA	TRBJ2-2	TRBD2	TGTGCCAGCCGCCCACGGCTAGCGGGAGGGGCCGGGGACACCGGGGAGCTGTTTTTT	CASRPRLAGGAGDTGELFF
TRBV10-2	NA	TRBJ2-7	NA	TGCGCCAGCAGTGAGTCAGGCGGCACGGAGCAGTACTTC	CASSESGGTEQYF
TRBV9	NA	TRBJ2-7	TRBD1	TGTGCCAGCAGCGAGGGACAGTGGAGCTCCTACGAGCAGTACTTC	CASSEGQWSSYEQYF
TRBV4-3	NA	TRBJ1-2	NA	TGCGCCAGCAGCCATCAAAAAGGGTCTTGGGGTCCCACCTTC	CASSHQKGSWGPTF
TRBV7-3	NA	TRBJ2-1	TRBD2	TGTGCCAGCAGGGGAGGGGATGGCGCCTACAATGAGCAGTTCTTC	CASRGGDGAYNEQFF
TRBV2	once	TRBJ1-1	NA	TGTGCCAGCAGTGAAGCGAGGTCGTCGGCTTTCTTT	CASSEARSSAFF
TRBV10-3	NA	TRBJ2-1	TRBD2	TGTGCCATCAGTGAGACCGGGACTAGCAGGGGTAGTGAGCAGTTCTTC	CAISETGTSRGSEQFF
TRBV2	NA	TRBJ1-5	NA	TGTGCCAGCAGCTCTACCCCCACGGGGAAAAGTGGGGAGCATCAGCCCCAGCATTTT	CASSSTPTGKSGEHQPQHF
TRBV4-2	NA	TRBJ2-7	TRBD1	TGTGCCAGCAGCCAACCAAGGACAGGGGACGAGCAGTACTTC	CASSQPRTGDEQYF
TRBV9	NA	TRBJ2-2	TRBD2	TGTGCCAGCAGCGGAGGCCCTGGGGGACTAGACCCCCGGCTGTTTTTT	CASSGGPGGLDPRLFF
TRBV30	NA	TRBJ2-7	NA	TGTGCCTGGAGATCAGCCTACGAGCAGTACTTC	CAWRSAYEQYF
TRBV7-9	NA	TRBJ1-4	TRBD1	TGTGCCAGCAGCTCCACAAGACAGGGATTAGCAACTAATGAAAAACTGTTTTTT	CASSSTRQGLATNEKLFF
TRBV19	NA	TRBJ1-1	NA	TGTGCCAGTAGTATAGATCCCCGGGGGTCCAACACTGAAGCTTTCTTT	CASSIDPRGSNTEAFF